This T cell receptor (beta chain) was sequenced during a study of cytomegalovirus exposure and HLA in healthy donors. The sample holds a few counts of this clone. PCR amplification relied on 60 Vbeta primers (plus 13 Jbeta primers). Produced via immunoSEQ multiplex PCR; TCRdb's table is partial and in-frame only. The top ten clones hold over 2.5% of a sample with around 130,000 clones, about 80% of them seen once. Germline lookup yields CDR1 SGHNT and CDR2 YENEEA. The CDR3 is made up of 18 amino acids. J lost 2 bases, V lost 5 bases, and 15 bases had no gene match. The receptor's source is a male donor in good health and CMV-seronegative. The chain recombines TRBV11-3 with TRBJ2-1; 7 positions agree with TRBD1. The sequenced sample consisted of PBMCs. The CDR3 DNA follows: TGTGCCAGCAGCCTGGGACAGCGGTGGGGCGACCCCTACAATGAGCAGTTCTTC. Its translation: CASSLGQRWGDPYNEQFF.